These T cell receptor beta chains were read from a single sample in a study of cytomegalovirus exposure and HLA in healthy donors. Profiling relied on immunoSEQ multiplex PCR, and the TCRdb table lists in-frame clones only, not all of them. The sample includes 80,000 to 100,000 clones, less than 90% of them seen just once. Sequencing was performed on PBMCs. Receptor source: a man in his late teens or twenties in good health and CMV-seropositive. CDR3s include the opening cysteine and the closing phenylalanine or tryptophan. Each record gives: CDR3 protein, V gene, J gene.

CDR3: CASSPPSYDRGKNIQYF
V: TRBV28
J: TRBJ2-4

CDR3: CASSVATGIYTGELFF
V: TRBV9
J: TRBJ2-2

CDR3: CASSFIAGPPNEQYF
V: TRBV7-2
J: TRBJ2-7

CDR3: CASSVITSTIYF
V: TRBV9
J: TRBJ1-3

CDR3: CSVETSGSDEQYF
V: TRBV29-1
J: TRBJ2-7

CDR3: CASSPLGRVSESYEQYF
V: TRBV18
J: TRBJ2-7

CDR3: CASSLPLPSSGSVGTGELFF
V: TRBV11-3
J: TRBJ2-2

CDR3: CASSQVFGGASSSEQYF
V: TRBV4-1
J: TRBJ2-7

CDR3: CASSADRGSQFF
V: TRBV2
J: TRBJ2-1

CDR3: CASSSRQGSNQPQHF
V: TRBV6-5
J: TRBJ1-5

CDR3: CASSSELREQYF
V: TRBV7-9
J: TRBJ2-7

CDR3: CASSQDIPTGGGFGTDTQYF
V: TRBV4-1
J: TRBJ2-3

CDR3: CASSRGTGEYNEQFF
V: TRBV5-4
J: TRBJ2-1

CDR3: CASSLTSLEETQYF
V: TRBV5-4
J: TRBJ2-5

CDR3: CASSESLGELFF
V: TRBV10-1
J: TRBJ2-2

CDR3: CASSLGVGGALNSYEQYF
V: TRBV7-9
J: TRBJ2-7

CDR3: CASSLDRASTDTQYF
V: TRBV7-3
J: TRBJ2-3

CDR3: CASTFGTQETQYF
V: TRBV5-6
J: TRBJ2-5

CDR3: CASSYATTSGNTIYF
V: TRBV6-5
J: TRBJ1-3

CDR3: CASSLTSVYTGELFF
V: TRBV7-2
J: TRBJ2-2

CDR3: CASSIKVTSPYEQYF
V: TRBV19
J: TRBJ2-7

CDR3: CASSLVGTSGMGEQYF
V: TRBV5-6
J: TRBJ2-7

CDR3: CASSPSGAGGRSYEQYF
V: TRBV11-2
J: TRBJ2-7

CDR3: CASSMVRDTGELFF
V: TRBV19
J: TRBJ2-2

CDR3: CAISERQGGANTEAFF
V: TRBV10-3
J: TRBJ1-1

CDR3: CSARVRVDLYF
V: TRBV20-1
J: TRBJ2-7

CDR3: CASSYSLTVAKNIQYF
V: TRBV6-5
J: TRBJ2-4

CDR3: CASSPMAGGNEQYF
V: TRBV18
J: TRBJ2-7

CDR3: CASSWGQGDTEAFF
V: TRBV5-5
J: TRBJ1-1

CDR3: CASSLPSYEQYF
V: TRBV11-2
J: TRBJ2-7

CDR3: CASSLALLAGDQETQYF
V: TRBV5-4
J: TRBJ2-5

CDR3: CASSLGTYSYEQYF
V: TRBV28
J: TRBJ2-7

CDR3: CASWPGTGVYEQYF
V: TRBV7-8
J: TRBJ2-7

CDR3: CASSIIGTPYNEQFF
V: TRBV19
J: TRBJ2-1

CDR3: CAITPDRAAGELFF
V: TRBV10-3
J: TRBJ2-2

CDR3: CATSRGSGYEQYF
V: TRBV15
J: TRBJ2-7

CDR3: CASSLFGAGGDNEQFF
V: TRBV5-1
J: TRBJ2-1

CDR3: CASSQERRDDDGELFF
V: TRBV4-3
J: TRBJ2-2

CDR3: CASSPQGSGNTIYF
V: TRBV18
J: TRBJ1-3

CDR3: CASSWEGEGGGNEQFF
V: TRBV7-9
J: TRBJ2-1

CDR3: CASSLERGLYEQYF
V: TRBV7-2
J: TRBJ2-7

CDR3: CAISDRYEQYF
V: TRBV10-3
J: TRBJ2-7

CDR3: CASGFSRGQQYEQYF
V: TRBV12-5
J: TRBJ2-7